Below are 29 T cell receptor beta chains sequenced from a single sample in a study of cytomegalovirus exposure and HLA in healthy donors. The study ran its PCR with 60 Vbeta and 13 Jbeta primers. Here immunoSEQ multiplex PCR was the method, and the copy in TCRdb shows in-frame clones only, minus some. The sample carries about 190,000 clones, approximately 79% recorded once. The sequencing sample was made of PBMCs. These receptors were obtained from a woman aged 18-30 years in good health and CMV-seronegative.

The rearrangement joins TRBV28 to TRBJ2-3; 7 bases line up with TRBD2. CDR3 length: 13 residues. CDR1 is MDHEN and CDR2 is SYDVKM in the germline V gene. Losses at the gene ends were 7 bases for V and 2 bases for J; bases not matched to a gene: 3. This chain's CDR3 is CASMGTITDTQYF. In DNA form, the CDR3 reads TGTGCCAGCATGGGGACTATCACAGATACGCAGTATTTT.

For the CDR3, the DNA is TGTGCCAGCAGTTTATCTTCGGGTAGCACCTACGAGCAGTACTTC. Translated, it gives CASSLSSGSTYEQYF. The chain carries TRBV27 and TRBJ2-7; D remains ambiguous. Germline values: CDR1 MNHEY, CDR2 SMNVEV (reference sequence). The CDR3 contains 15 residues. With 0 bases removed from V and 2 bases from J, the gap between germline ends came to 11 bases.

This CDR3 reads CASSPLGTIYEQYF. In nucleotides, the CDR3 is TGTGCCAGCAGTCCCCTCGGGACAATCTACGAGCAGTACTTC. This chain connects TRBV25-1 to TRBJ2-7; possibly TRBD1 for D (6 bases). The V gene's germline CDR1 is MGHDK and CDR2 SYGVNS. The CDR3 sequence is 14 residues long. V was clipped by 5 bases and J by 3 bases, with 14 bases between them.

The genes are TRBV25-1 and TRBJ2-1, with TRBD1 identical over 11 bases. This CDR3 region has 14 residues. Germline loops: CDR1 MGHDK, CDR2 SYGVNS. The V and J ends lost 5 bases and 9 bases, in that order; junction bases with no gene match: 6. The CDR3 loop is CASSPGQGAVEQFF. CDR3 DNA: TGTGCCAGCAGTCCAGGACAGGGGGCTGTTGAGCAGTTCTTC.

The chain recombines TRBV6-5 with TRBJ2-1, with 7 bases aligning to TRBD2. V was pared by 6 bases and J by 9 bases, with 14 bases of the junction left unmatched. The CDR3 consists of 15 residues. The germline CDR1 and CDR2 sequences are MNHEY and SVGAGI. The CDR3 reads CASREKTSQGIEQFF. Here the CDR3 DNA reads TGTGCCAGCAGGGAAAAGACTAGCCAAGGGATTGAGCAGTTCTTC.

The J gene is TRBJ1-2, the V gene TRBV5-4; 7 bases agree with TRBD1. The V and J ends lost 5 bases and 7 bases, in that order; junction bases with no gene match: 20. CDR1 and CDR2 from the germline V gene are SGHNT and YYREEE (reference sequence). This CDR3 is built from 17 residues. The CDR3 reads CASRNDPIKTDRAGYTF. CDR3 sequence (DNA): TGTGCCAGCAGGAATGACCCCATCAAGACAGACAGGGCTGGCTACACCTTC. The entire variable domain, with the rest obtained from reference TRBV5-4 and TRBJ1-2, is as follows: ETGVTQSPTHLIKTRGQQVTLRCSSQSGHNTVSWYQQALGQGPQFIFQYYREEENGRGNFPPRFSGLQFPNYSSELNVNALELDDSALYLCASRNDPIKTDRAGYTFGSGTRLTVV.

The chain joins TRBV2 to TRBJ1-5; D is perhaps TRBD1 (6 bases). There are 14 residues in the CDR3. From germline, CDR1 is SNHLY and CDR2 FYNNEI. V lost 2 bases and J 6 bases, leaving 11 bases between the germline ends. The CDR3 here is CASSESTGSQPQHF. The CDR3 nucleotides are TGTGCCAGCAGTGAATCGACAGGTAGTCAGCCCCAGCATTTT. Full variable domain (missing parts from reference TRBV2 and TRBJ1-5): EPEVTQTPSHQVTQMGQEVILRCVPISNHLYFYWYRQILGQKVEFLVSFYNNEISEKSEIFDDQFSVERPDGSNFTLKIRSTKLEDSAMYFCASSESTGSQPQHFGDGTRLSIL.

This rearrangement joins TRBV10-3 to TRBJ1-2; 10 positions agree with TRBD1. The V gene's germline CDR1 is ENHRY and CDR2 SYGVKD. The V segment lost 7 bases and the J segment 4 bases; nucleotides outside the gene matches: 15. CDR3 length: 17 residues. The CDR3 DNA follows: TGTGCCATCAAGCCTGGACAGGGGGAGATCTCCCTCTATGGCTACACCTTC. Translated, it gives CAIKPGQGEISLYGYTF.

The chain is built from TRBV5-4 and TRBJ2-1, with D possibly TRBD1 on 5 matching bases. Germline V gene lookup returns CDR1 SGHNT and CDR2 YYREEE (reference sequence). CDR3 length equals 13 residues. Trimming pared 1 base from V and 7 bases from J, leaving 9 bases between. The CDR3 reads CASSLYRMNEQFF. For the CDR3, the DNA is TGTGCCAGCAGCTTGTACAGGATGAATGAGCAGTTCTTC.

Only a few counts were recorded for this clone. The rearrangement uses TRBV7-2 and TRBJ2-1; 10 bases align to TRBD2. The length of the CDR3 is 15 residues. From germline, CDR1 is SGHTA and CDR2 FQGNSA. Trimming at V came to 5 bases and at J to 5 bases, leaving 6 bases not matched to a gene. The CDR3 DNA reads as TGTGCCAGCAGCCAAAGCGGGAGGGACCACAATGAGCAGTTCTTC. Its protein product is CASSQSGRDHNEQFF. The full variable domain, rest sourced from reference TRBV7-2 and TRBJ2-1, is GAGVSQSPSNKVTEKGKDVELRCDPISGHTALYWYRQSLGQGLEFLIYFQGNSAPDKSGLPSDRFSAERTGGSVSTLTIQRTQQEDSAVYLCASSQSGRDHNEQFFGPGTRLTVL.

The chain has TRBV5-1 and TRBJ2-7; 7 bases map to TRBD1. The V gene end was trimmed by 2 bases and the J gene end by 3 bases; junction bases not matched to a gene: 5. The CDR3 length is 14 residues. Germline V gene lookup returns CDR1 SGHRS and CDR2 YFSETQ. Written as DNA, the CDR3 is TGCGCCAGCAGCTTCGGGGACAGAGGCTACGAGCAGTACTTC. It codes for CASSFGDRGYEQYF.

This clone has a single count. V and J are TRBV25-1 and TRBJ1-2, with 7 bases fitting TRBD1. V shed 4 bases, J shed 6 bases, and the junction held 8 bases outside the gene matches. This CDR3 has 14 residues. CDR1 and CDR2 (germline): MGHDK, SYGVNS. The CDR3 loop reads CASSASLTGDGYTF. CDR3 nucleotides: TGTGCCAGCAGTGCCTCCCTCACAGGGGATGGCTACACCTTC.

The chain is built from TRBV7-2 and TRBJ2-7, with D possibly matching TRBD2 (5 bases). The germline CDR1 and CDR2 sequences are SGHTA and FQGNSA. Trimming took 3 bases from V and 6 from J, leaving 15 bases between them. This CDR3 has 14 amino acids. CDR3 sequence (DNA): TGTGCCAGCAGCTTTTTAGAGGGAACGGGCGAGCAGTACTTC. Amino acids: CASSFLEGTGEQYF.

The chain recombines TRBV5-6 with TRBJ1-2, with D possibly matching TRBD1 (6 bases). CDR1 is SGHDT, CDR2 YYEEEE, per germline. This CDR3 has 14 amino acids. The V gene lost 3 bases and the J gene lost 2 bases, with 11 bases spanning the gap. The CDR3 region is CASSSGGQNYGYTF. CDR3 DNA: TGTGCCAGCAGCTCCGGCGGACAGAACTATGGCTACACCTTC.

The rearrangement joins TRBV27 to TRBJ1-4; a weak D match, TRBD1 (5 bases). Trimming took off 2 bases at V and 3 bases at J, with 7 bases between the two ends. CDR1 MNHEY and CDR2 SMNVEV come from the germline V gene (reference sequence). The CDR3 consists of 14 residues. The CDR3 sequence: CASSLDSPNEKLFF. CDR3 nucleotide sequence: TGTGCCAGCAGTTTAGACAGCCCTAATGAAAAACTGTTTTTT.

A few counts support this clone. The chain carries TRBV6-1 and TRBJ1-6; 7 bases match TRBD1. Looked up from germline, CDR1 is MNHNS and CDR2 is SASEGT. V shed 3 bases, J shed 3 bases, and the junction held 11 bases outside the gene matches. The CDR3 extends over 18 amino acids. The CDR3: CASSEERGRRYYNSPLHF. The CDR3 DNA reads as TGTGCCAGCAGTGAGGAGAGGGGGCGGAGGTACTATAATTCACCCCTCCACTTT.

The rearrangement links TRBV15 to TRBJ2-1; D may be TRBD2 (5 bases). The V gene lost 0 bases and the J gene lost 6 bases, with 12 bases spanning the gap. Germline V gives CDR1 LNHNV, CDR2 YYDKDF (reference sequence). The CDR3 is made up of 15 amino acids. CDR3 DNA: TGTGCCACCAGCAGAGATCGACTACCTAGCAATGAGCAGTTCTTC. Translation gives CATSRDRLPSNEQFF.

The chain has TRBV7-8 and TRBJ1-2; 7 nucleotides align to TRBD1. The length of the CDR3 is 15 residues. In germline, CDR1 is SGHVS, CDR2 FQNEAQ. V was pared by 4 bases and J by 5 bases, with 10 bases of the junction left unmatched. The CDR3 protein is CASSSTGSPAYGYTF. The DNA for the CDR3 is TGTGCCAGCAGCTCGACAGGGAGCCCGGCTTATGGCTACACCTTC.

There are a few counts of this clone. The chain links TRBV7-3 to TRBJ2-1; TRBD1 aligns across 8 bases. The V segment lost 6 bases and the J segment 5 bases; nucleotides outside the gene matches: 9. The CDR3 is made up of 15 amino acids. The germline V gene has CDR1 SGHTA and CDR2 FQGTGA. CDR3 bases: TGTGCCAGCAGTTTTGGCGGGACAGGAGACAATGAGCAGTTCTTC. Its translation is CASSFGGTGDNEQFF.

The chain has TRBV5-5 and TRBJ1-5, with no clear D. V was trimmed by 0 bases and J by 0 bases, leaving 13 bases between them. The CDR3 covers 17 residues. Germline CDR1 SGHKS, CDR2 YYEKEE (reference sequence). The CDR3: CASSLAMSLDSNQPQHF. The CDR3 DNA reads TGTGCCAGCAGCTTGGCCATGTCACTAGATAGCAATCAGCCCCAGCATTTT.

CDR3 region: CASSLLRGANEKLFF. The CDR3 bases are TGTGCCAGCAGTTTACTCAGGGGAGCTAATGAAAAACTGTTTTTT. This chain uses TRBV28 with TRBJ1-4; D perhaps matches TRBD1 (6 bases). Germline CDR1 reads MDHEN; CDR2 reads SYDVKM. Trimming cost V 2 bases and J 3 bases, with 10 bases left between them. This CDR3 is 15 amino acids long. Variable domain in full (rest from reference TRBV28 and TRBJ1-4): DVKVTQSSRYLVKRTGEKVFLECVQDMDHENMFWYRQDPGLGLRLIYFSYDVKMKEKGDIPEGYSVSREKKERFSLILESASTNQTSMYLCASSLLRGANEKLFFGSGTQLSVL.

The J gene is TRBJ1-1, the V gene TRBV25-1; weak D call: TRBD1 (6 bases). CDR1 MGHDK and CDR2 SYGVNS come from the germline V gene. Trimming removed 1 base at V and 0 bases at J, with 9 bases between. CDR3 size: 15 residues. CDR3 bases: TGTGCCAGCAGTGAATTAGAGGGGGTGAACACTGAAGCTTTCTTT. It yields the protein CASSELEGVNTEAFF.

V usage is TRBV6-6 and J usage is TRBJ2-7; 9 nucleotides line up with TRBD1. The germline V gene encodes CDR1 MNHNY and CDR2 SVGAGI (reference sequence). The CDR3 is 13 residues long. The trim removed 4 bases at V and 11 bases at J, leaving 9 bases unmatched. CDR3 sequence reads: CASSSNTGGVKYF. The CDR3 region has the DNA TGTGCCAGCAGTTCTAATACAGGGGGCGTTAAGTACTTC.

The chain combines TRBV5-1 with TRBJ1-1, with 11 nucleotides matching TRBD1. The germline V gene encodes CDR1 SGHRS and CDR2 YFSETQ. V was pared by 4 bases and J by 4 bases, with 15 bases of the junction left unmatched. The CDR3 is made up of 18 amino acids. CDR3 in amino acids: CASSLGSGDRGLGTEAFF. The CDR3 DNA reads TGCGCCAGCAGCCTTGGTAGCGGGGACAGGGGGTTAGGCACTGAAGCTTTCTTT.

The chain carries TRBV10-3 and TRBJ1-5, with 8 bases lining up with TRBD1. Looked up from germline, CDR1 is ENHRY and CDR2 is SYGVKD. The CDR3 covers 16 residues. V trimming: 5 bases; J trimming: 6 bases; junction bases outside the gene matches: 12. CDR3 nucleotides: TGTGCCATCAGTCGAGATCGTCAGGGGGCGGGTCAGCCCCAGCATTTT. Translating it yields CAISRDRQGAGQPQHF.

This chain connects TRBV9 to TRBJ1-1; D is uncertain. V was cut by 0 bases and J by 4 bases, with 10 bases left in between. This CDR3 contains 14 residues. Germline lookup yields CDR1 SGDLS and CDR2 YYNGEE. The CDR3 reads CASSVGWEGTEAFF. The CDR3 DNA reads TGTGCCAGCAGCGTAGGATGGGAGGGCACTGAAGCTTTCTTT.

This sequence joins TRBV10-1 and TRBJ2-1, with 7 nucleotides matching TRBD1. Unmatched junction bases numbered 12, after V lost 9 bases and J lost 7 bases. Looked up from germline, CDR1 is WNHNN and CDR2 is SYGVQD (reference sequence). The CDR3 has 14 residues. CDR3 amino acids: CARTDRVTLNEQFF. CDR3 DNA: TGCGCCAGAACTGACAGGGTAACCTTAAATGAGCAGTTCTTC.

This clone has only a few counts. The CDR3 region is CASSPDRGGEQYF. For the CDR3, the DNA is TGTGCCAGCAGCCCGGACAGGGGGGGCGAGCAGTACTTC. V gene TRBV5-5 combines with J gene TRBJ2-7, with 10 bases matching TRBD1. Germline CDR1 and CDR2: SGHKS and YYEKEE (reference sequence). There are 13 residues in the CDR3. The J segment lost 6 bases and the V segment lost 4 bases, leaving 4 bases of the junction unmatched.

The chain recombines TRBV5-1 with TRBJ2-3; 9 nucleotides agree with TRBD1. The CDR3 contains 16 residues. The germline CDR1 and CDR2 sequences are SGHRS and YFSETQ. The ends lost 4 bases at V and 4 bases at J; junction bases unmatched: 10. In DNA, the CDR3 is TGCGCCAGCAGCGAGACCGGGACAGGGAACGCAGATACGCAGTATTTT. It translates to CASSETGTGNADTQYF.